This entry describes one T cell receptor beta chain. This clone's antigen is unknown. Base qualities are not recorded, but no much larger clone differs from it by a single base. The sample comes from a study of shared clonotypes between healthy human individuals (dated by TCRdb to the early 2020s). In the study overall: The cohort included a few men and a couple of women between 18 and 49 years of age. Per donor, three plates each were used for CD4 naive and CD4 memory, two for CD8 naive, and one for CD8 memory. The study deeply sequenced blood TCR repertoires of about five healthy adults to estimate repertoire size and the extent of clonotype sharing between individuals. To increase sequencing depth and limit assay-specific biases, different laboratories used diverse techniques to prepare libraries and sequence TCR repertoires. Each donor's leukapheresis produced roughly between about 0.8 and 8.9 billion PBMCs.

TCR CDR3 regions were amplified from genomic DNA by multiplex PCR using the deep immunoSEQ assay. Genomic DNA extracted from each cell subset was distributed evenly over all wells of several immunoSEQ 96-well plates, and each plate served as one replicate. Each replicate PCR for sorted subsets received around 210 ng genomic DNA, equal to about 30,000 T cell genomes. Purified libraries were quantified with a Qubit 3.0 fluorometer, sized on a Bioanalyzer 2100, and re-quantified with the KAPA Library Quantification kit. Every immunoSEQ 96-well plate was sequenced on a dedicated single-read 150-cycle Illumina NextSeq 550 flow cell. The authors' pipeline ran thus. Because the immunoSEQ output included only junctional sequences and no quality scores, the filtering could not be the same as the filtering used for full-length reads. Sequences were annotated with PyIR, a Python wrapper for IgBLAST v1.9, using IMGT germline references to assign V/J genes and CDR3. Any read was removed if the V/J assignment was weak (E-value above 1e-6), the CDR3 was missing, or the read contained stop codons, out-of-frame junctions, or ambiguous translated residues. V3J clonotypes were defined as sequences sharing an identical inferred V gene, J gene, and CDR3 amino acid sequence. The percentage overlap between two repertoires was calculated by dividing the number of shared unique clonotypes by the size of the smaller repertoire. RTK rarefaction, the Chao1 estimator, and Recon v2.1 estimates of unobserved clonotypes were used to assess repertoire richness. OLGA was used to compute generation probabilities for all TCRbeta clonotypes that the gDNA method yielded from several donors. Imported from immuneACCESS, the table was reduced by TCRdb to in-frame sequences with V and J called. These copies leave out some clones; in studies compared against another copy, an unresolved V gene accounts for under half, and the cause of the remainder is not known. V and J calls and clone size follow that table, whereas D and trimming were derived from the DNA. The sample profile shows roughly 2 million clones; about 94% of them were found once. The ten largest account for roughly 0.13% of the sample.

Paper-wide results and their limitations: Rarefaction of sorted-subset datasets indicated incomplete sequencing despite the large sequencing depth. Sharing across a few donors was observed for roughly 5.4% of naive CD4, less than 4% of naive CD8, 2% to 2.5% of memory CD4, and 0.4% of memory CD8 clonotypes. Only blood was sampled, and tissue TCR repertoires likely differ from those in blood. Because the study included a small number of donors, the genetic and exposure-history diversity represented was limited. Clonotypes shared by all four sorted-subset donors showed higher generation probabilities than non-shared clonotypes. Estimated clonotype richness was generally larger for naive than for memory subsets. Pairwise subsampling indicated that sequencing depth was expected to affect the degree of clonotype sharing among donors.

V is cut by 4 bases and J by 2 bases, and the space between the germline ends is 12 bases. The CDR3 contains 14 residues, cysteine and phenylalanine counted. The read is trimmed to its CDR3 DNA, 42 bases read in frame from base 1. The donors were healthy, HIV-negative adults with no recently reported acute infections or vaccinations. Every donor was a Caucasian adult residing in Nashville, Tennessee, USA. Magnetic negative selection was used to enrich CD4+ T cells, after which naive cells were positively selected on CD45RA and the negative fraction became the memory subset. Blood was obtained by leukapheresis, after which PBMCs were separated by Ficoll-Histopaque density gradient centrifugation and cryopreserved in liquid nitrogen vapor phase. Analytical flow cytometry was used to check the purity and quantity of each magnetically sorted T cell population. Genomic DNA was isolated from every sorted fraction and measured by UV absorbance on a Nanodrop 2000c.

The chain couples TRBV23-1 to TRBJ2-7; the D gene is not confidently resolved. TRBV23-1 has ORF status, its function being uncertain. Sequenced: naive CD4+ T cells sorted from blood. The meaning of the sample's cell subset or site label: CD45RA+ positively selected. The TCR sequence derives from a man between 18 and 29 years old in good health. The CDR3 has the sequence CASSLLGSPYEQYF. The nucleotide sequence reads TGCGCCAGCAGTCTCCTCGGATCTCCCTACGAGCAGTACTTC.